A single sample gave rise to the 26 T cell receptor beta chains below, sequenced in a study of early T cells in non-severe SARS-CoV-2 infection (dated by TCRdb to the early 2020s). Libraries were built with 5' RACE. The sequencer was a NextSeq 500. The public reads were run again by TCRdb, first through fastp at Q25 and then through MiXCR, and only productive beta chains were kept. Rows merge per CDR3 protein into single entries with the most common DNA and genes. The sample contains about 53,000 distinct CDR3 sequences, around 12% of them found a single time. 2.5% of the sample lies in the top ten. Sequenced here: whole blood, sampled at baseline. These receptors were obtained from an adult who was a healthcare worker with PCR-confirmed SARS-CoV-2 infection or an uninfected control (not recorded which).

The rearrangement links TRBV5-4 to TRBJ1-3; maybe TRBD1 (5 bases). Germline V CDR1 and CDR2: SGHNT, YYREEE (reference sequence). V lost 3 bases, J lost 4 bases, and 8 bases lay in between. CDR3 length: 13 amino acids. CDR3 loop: CASSSGRGNTIYF. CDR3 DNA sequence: TGTGCCAGCAGCTCGGGACGGGGAAACACCATATATTTT.

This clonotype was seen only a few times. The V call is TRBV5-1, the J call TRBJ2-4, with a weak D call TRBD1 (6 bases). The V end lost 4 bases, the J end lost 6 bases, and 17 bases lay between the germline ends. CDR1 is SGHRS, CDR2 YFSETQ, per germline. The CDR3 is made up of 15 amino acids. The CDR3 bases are TGCGCCAGCAGCAGTGGGACACCTGATGGAAACATTCAGTACTTC. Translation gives CASSSGTPDGNIQYF.

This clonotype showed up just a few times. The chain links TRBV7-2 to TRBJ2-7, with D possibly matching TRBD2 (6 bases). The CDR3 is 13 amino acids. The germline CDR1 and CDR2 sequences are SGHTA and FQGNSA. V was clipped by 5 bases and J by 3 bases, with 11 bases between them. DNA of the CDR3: TGTGCCAGCAGCCGAAGGGACTTCTACGAGCAGTACTTC. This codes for CASSRRDFYEQYF.

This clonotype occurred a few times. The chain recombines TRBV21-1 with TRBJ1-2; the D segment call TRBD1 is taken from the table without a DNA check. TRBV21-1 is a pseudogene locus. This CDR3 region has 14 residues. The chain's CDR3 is CASSTGTVNYGYTF. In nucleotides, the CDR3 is TGTGCCAGCAGCACCGGGACAGTAAACTATGGCTACACCTTC.

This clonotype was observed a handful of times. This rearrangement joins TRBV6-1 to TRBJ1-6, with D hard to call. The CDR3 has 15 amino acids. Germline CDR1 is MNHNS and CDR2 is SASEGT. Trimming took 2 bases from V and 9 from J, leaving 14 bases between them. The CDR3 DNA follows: TGTGCCAGCAGTGAATCAAGGATCTCTCGTTCACCCCTCCACTTT. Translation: CASSESRISRSPLHF.

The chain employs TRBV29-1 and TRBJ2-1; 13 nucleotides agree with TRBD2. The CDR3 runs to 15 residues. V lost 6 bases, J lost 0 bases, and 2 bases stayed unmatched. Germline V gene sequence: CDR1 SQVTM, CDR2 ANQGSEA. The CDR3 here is CSVGTSGTSYNEQFF. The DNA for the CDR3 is TGCAGCGTGGGGACTAGCGGGACCTCCTACAATGAGCAGTTCTTC.

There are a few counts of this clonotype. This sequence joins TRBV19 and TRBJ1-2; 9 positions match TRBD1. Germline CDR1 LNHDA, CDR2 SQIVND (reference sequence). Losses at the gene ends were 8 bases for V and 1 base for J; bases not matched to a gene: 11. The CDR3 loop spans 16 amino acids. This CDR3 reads CASGPDRGRLNYGYTF. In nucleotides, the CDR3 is TGTGCCAGTGGACCTGACAGGGGGAGACTTAACTATGGCTACACCTTC.

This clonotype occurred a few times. The CDR3 coding sequence is TGTGCCAGCAGCCCTTGGCCAGCGACCGGAACGAACACCGGGGAGCTGTTTTTT. This encodes CASSPWPATGTNTGELFF. The chain has TRBV11-2 and TRBJ2-2; unclear D gene. V lost 5 bases and J lost 0, with 19 bases in between. This CDR3 spans 18 amino acids. Germline V gives CDR1 SGHAT, CDR2 FQNNGV.

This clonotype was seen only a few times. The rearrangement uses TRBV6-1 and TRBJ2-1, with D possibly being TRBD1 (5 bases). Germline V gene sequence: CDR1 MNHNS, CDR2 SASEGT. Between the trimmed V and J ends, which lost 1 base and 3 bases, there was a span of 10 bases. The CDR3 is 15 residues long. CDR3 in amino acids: CASSEEGLGYNEQFF. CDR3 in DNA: TGTGCCAGCAGTGAAGAGGGGCTGGGCTACAATGAGCAGTTCTTC.

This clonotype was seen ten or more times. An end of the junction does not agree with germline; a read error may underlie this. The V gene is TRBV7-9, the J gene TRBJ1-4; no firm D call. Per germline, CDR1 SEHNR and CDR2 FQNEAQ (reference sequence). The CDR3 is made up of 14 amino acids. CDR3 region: CASSLGEGNEKLFF. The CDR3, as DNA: TGTGCCAGCAGCTTAGGTGAAGGAAATGAAAAACTTTTTTTT.

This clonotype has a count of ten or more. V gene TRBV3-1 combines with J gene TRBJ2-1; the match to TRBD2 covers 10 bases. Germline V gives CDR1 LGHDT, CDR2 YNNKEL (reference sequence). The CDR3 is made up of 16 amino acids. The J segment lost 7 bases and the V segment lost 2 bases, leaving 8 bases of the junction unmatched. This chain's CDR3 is CASSQQLAGRGNEQFF. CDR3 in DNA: TGTGCCAGCAGCCAACAACTAGCGGGAAGAGGGAATGAGCAGTTCTTC.

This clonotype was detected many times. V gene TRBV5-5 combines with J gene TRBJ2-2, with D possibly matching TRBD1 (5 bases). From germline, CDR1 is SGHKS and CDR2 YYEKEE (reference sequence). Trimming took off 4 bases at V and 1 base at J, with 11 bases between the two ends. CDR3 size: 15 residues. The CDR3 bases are TGTGCCAGCAGCACTGACAGAATGAACACCGGGGAGCTGTTTTTT. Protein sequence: CASSTDRMNTGELFF.

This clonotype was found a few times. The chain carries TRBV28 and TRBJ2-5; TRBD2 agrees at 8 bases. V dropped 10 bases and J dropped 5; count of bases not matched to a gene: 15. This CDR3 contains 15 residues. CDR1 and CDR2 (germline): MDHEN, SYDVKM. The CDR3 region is CATVQAGVNDETQYF. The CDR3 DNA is TGTGCCACCGTACAAGCGGGAGTTAATGATGAGACCCAGTACTTC.

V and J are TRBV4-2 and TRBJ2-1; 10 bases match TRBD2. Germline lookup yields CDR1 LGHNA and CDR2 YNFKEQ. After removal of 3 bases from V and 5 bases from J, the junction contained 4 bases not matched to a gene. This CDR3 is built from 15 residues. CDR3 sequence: CASSHGTSVDNEQFF. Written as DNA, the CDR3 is TGTGCCAGCAGCCACGGGACTAGCGTAGACAATGAGCAGTTCTTC.

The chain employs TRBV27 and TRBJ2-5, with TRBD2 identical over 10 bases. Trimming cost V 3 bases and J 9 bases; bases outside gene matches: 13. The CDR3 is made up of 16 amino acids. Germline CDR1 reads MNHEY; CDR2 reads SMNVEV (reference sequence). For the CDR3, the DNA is TGTGCCAGCAGTTTCTCCCTTAGCGGGAGGACGGTCGCCCAGTACTTC. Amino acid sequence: CASSFSLSGRTVAQYF.

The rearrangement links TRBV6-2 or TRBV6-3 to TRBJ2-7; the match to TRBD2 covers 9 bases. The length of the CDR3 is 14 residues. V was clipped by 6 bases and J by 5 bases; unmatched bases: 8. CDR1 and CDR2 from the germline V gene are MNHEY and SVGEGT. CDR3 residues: CASRQGLATDEQYF. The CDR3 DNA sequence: TGTGCCAGCAGACAAGGACTAGCGACTGACGAGCAGTACTTC.

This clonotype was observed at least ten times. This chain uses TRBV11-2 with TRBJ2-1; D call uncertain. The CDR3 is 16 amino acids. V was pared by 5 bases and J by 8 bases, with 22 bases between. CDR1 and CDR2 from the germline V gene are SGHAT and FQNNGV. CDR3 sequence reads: CASSPNPSAHWYEQFF. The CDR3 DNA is TGTGCCAGCAGCCCCAACCCGAGCGCCCATTGGTATGAGCAGTTCTTC.

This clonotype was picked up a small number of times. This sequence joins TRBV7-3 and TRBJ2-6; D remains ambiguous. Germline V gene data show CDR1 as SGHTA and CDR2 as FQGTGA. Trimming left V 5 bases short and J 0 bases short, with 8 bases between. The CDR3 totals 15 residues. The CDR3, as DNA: TGTGCCAGCAGCCCCTCCCTCTCTGGGGCCAACGTCCTGACTTTC. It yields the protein CASSPSLSGANVLTF. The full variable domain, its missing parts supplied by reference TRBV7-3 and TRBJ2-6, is GAGVSQTPSNKVTEKGKYVELRCDPISGHTALYWYRQSLGQGPEFLIYFQGTGAADDSGLPNDRFFAVRPEGSVSTLKIQRTERGDSAVYLCASSPSLSGANVLTFGAGSRLTVL.

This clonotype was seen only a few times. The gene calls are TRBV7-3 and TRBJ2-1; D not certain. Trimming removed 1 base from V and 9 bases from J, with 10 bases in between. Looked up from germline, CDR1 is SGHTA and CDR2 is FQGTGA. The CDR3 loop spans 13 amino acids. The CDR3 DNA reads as TGTGCCAGCAGCTTAAGTCCCGGTATTGAGCAGTTCTTC. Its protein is CASSLSPGIEQFF.

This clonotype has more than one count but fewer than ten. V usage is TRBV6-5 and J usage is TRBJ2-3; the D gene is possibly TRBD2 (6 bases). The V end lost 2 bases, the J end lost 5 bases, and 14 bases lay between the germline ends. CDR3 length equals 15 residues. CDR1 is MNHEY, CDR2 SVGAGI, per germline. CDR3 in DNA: TGTGCCAGCAGTTACGGGGGGAATAAGGGAGATACGCAGTATTTT. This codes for CASSYGGNKGDTQYF.

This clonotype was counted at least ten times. The CDR3: CSARGGSDSYEQYF. DNA of the CDR3: TGCAGTGCTAGAGGCGGGAGCGACTCCTACGAGCAGTACTTC. The chain couples TRBV20-1 to TRBJ2-7; 7 bases match TRBD2. CDR1 is DFQATT, CDR2 SNEGSKA, per germline (reference sequence). The CDR3 consists of 14 residues. V gave up 1 base and J gave up 0 bases; unmatched junction bases: 3.

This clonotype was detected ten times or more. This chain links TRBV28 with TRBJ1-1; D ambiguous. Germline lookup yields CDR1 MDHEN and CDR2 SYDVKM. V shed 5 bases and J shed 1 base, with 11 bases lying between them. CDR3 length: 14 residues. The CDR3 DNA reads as TGTGCCAGCAGTCCACTTGTGGGGAACACTGAAGCTTTCTTT. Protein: CASSPLVGNTEAFF.

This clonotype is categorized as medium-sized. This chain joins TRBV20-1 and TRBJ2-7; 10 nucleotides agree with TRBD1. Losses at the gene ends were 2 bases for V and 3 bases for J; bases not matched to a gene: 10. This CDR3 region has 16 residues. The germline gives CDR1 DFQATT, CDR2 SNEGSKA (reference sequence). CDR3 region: CSARQTSTGGHYEQYF. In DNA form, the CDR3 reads TGCAGTGCTAGACAGACCTCGACAGGGGGCCACTACGAGCAGTACTTC.

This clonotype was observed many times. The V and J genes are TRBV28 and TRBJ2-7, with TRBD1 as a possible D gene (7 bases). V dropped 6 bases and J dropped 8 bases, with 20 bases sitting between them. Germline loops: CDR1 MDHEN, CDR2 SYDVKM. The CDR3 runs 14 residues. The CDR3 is CASSTPPSGGKQYF. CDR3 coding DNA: TGTGCCAGCAGCACCCCGCCTTCAGGGGGGAAGCAGTACTTC.

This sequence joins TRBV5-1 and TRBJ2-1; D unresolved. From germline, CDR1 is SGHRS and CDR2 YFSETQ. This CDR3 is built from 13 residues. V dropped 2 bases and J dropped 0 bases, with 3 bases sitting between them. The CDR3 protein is CASSLGSYNEQFF. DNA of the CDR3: TGCGCCAGCAGCTTAGGCTCCTACAATGAGCAGTTCTTC.

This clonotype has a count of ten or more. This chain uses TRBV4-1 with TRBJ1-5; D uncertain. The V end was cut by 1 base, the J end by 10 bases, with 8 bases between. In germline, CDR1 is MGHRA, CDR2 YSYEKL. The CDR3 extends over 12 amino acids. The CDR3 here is CASSQGGVPQHF. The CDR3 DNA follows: TGCGCCAGCAGCCAAGGAGGCGTCCCCCAGCATTTT.